This TCR beta chain was recovered during a study of T cells in Graves' hyperthyroidism and ophthalmopathy. Study-level points and caveats: It was a median around seven months before onset that the model predicted ophthalmopathy.

The V gene's germline CDR1 is WNHNN and CDR2 SYGVQD (reference sequence). CDR3 length: 12 residues. V gave up 2 bases and J gave up 8 bases, with 7 bases separating them. Using RNA transcripts as the source, TCR beta CDR3 regions were amplified. When the TCR CDR3 underwent first-round RT-PCR, the HTBI primer set was used. Via MiXCR, TCRdb re-called the multiplex PCR reads, giving one row per CDR3 protein. The repertoire holds over 350,000 distinct CDR3 sequences, about an eighth seen once, with 28% in the top ten. On this clonotype itself: What it recognizes is unknown.

The chain couples TRBV10-1 to TRBJ2-4; D possibly matches TRBD1 or TRBD2 (5 bases each). Sequenced material: blood. This clonotype was sampled from a man between 45 and 60 years old with Graves' ophthalmopathy. The CDR3: CASSEGGDIQYF. The CDR3 nucleotides read TGCGCCAGCAGTGAGGGGGGTGACATTCAGTACTTC.